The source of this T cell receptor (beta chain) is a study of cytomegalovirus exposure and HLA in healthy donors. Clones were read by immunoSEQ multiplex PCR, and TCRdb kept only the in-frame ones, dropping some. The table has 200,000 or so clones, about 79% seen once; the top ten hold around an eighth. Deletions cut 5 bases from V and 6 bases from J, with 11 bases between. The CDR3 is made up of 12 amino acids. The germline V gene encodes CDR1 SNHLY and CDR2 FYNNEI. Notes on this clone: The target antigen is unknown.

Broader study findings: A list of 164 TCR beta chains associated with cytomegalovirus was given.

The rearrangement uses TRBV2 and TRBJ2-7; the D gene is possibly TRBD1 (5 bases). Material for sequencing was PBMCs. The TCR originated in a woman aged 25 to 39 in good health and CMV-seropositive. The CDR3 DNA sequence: TGTGCCAGCAGTCGCGACAGATCCGAGCAGTACTTC. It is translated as CASSRDRSEQYF.